The source of this T cell receptor beta chain is a study of cytomegalovirus exposure and HLA in healthy donors. Study outcomes and limitations: 164 TCR beta chains were listed as cytomegalovirus-associated. It was reported that the classifier diagnosed cytomegalovirus status with high specificity and sensitivity in both the original and validation cohorts.

13 Jbeta primers and 60 Vbeta primers were used for the PCR. Data came from immunoSEQ multiplex PCR; TCRdb stores just in-frame clones and leaves some out. The sample has hundreds of thousands of clones; more than 75% are singletons. The CDR3 contains 14 residues. Deletions cut 3 bases from V and 8 bases from J, with 16 bases between. The germline gives CDR1 SGDLS, CDR2 YYNGEE. Nominally healthy donors provided the samples, though records likely missed some immune exposures. In the case of this clone: Its antigen is still unknown.

This chain links TRBV9 with TRBJ2-3; perhaps TRBD2 as D (5 bases). The sequenced sample was PBMCs. The sequence derives from a male donor in good health and CMV-seronegative. The chain's CDR3 is CASSEDSELGTQYF. CDR3 nucleotides: TGTGCCAGCAGCGAAGACTCGGAACTAGGTACGCAGTATTTT.